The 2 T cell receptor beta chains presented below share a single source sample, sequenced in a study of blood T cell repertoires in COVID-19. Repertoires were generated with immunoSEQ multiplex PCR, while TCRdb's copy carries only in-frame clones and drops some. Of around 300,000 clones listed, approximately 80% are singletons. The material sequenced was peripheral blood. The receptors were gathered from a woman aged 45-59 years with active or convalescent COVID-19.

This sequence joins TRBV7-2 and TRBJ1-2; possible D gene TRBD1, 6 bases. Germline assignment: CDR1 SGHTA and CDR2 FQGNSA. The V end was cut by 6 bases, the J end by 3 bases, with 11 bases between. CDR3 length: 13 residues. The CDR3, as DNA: TGTGCCAGCAGTCTCGGGACACACTATGGCTACACCTTC. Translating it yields CASSLGTHYGYTF.

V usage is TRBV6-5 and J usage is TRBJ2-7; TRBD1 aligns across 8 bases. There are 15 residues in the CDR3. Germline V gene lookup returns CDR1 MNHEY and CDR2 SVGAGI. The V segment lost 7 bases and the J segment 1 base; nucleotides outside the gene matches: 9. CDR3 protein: CASTWAGGMSYEQYF. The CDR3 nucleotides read TGTGCCAGCACCTGGGCAGGGGGCATGTCCTACGAGCAGTACTTC.